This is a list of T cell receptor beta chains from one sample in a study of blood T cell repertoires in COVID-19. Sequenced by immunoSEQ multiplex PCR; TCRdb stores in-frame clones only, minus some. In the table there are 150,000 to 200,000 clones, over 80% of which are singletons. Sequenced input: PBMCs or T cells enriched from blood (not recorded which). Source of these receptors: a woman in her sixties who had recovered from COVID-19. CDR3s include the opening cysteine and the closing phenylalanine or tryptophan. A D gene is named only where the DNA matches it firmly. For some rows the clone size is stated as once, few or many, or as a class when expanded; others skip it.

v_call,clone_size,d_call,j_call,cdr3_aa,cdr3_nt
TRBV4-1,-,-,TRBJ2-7,CASSRDGRGVRYEQYF,TGCGCCAGCAGCCGTGACGGGCGGGGAGTACGGTACGAGCAGTACTTC
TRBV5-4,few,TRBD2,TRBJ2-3,CASSLDGGGDSTDTQYF,TGTGCCAGCAGCTTGGATGGCGGGGGGGACAGCACAGATACGCAGTATTTT
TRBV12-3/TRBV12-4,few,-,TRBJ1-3,CASWPGGRVPIYF,TGTGCCAGCTGGCCCGGGGGGAGGGTCCCCATATATTTT
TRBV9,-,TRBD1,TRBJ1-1,CASSPQGTGDGTEAFF,TGTGCCAGCAGCCCCCAAGGGACAGGGGATGGCACTGAAGCTTTCTTT
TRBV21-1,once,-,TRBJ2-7,CASVRDRGLYEQYF,TGTGCCTCGGTCCGGGACAGGGGTCTCTACGAGCAGTACTTC
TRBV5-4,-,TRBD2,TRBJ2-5,CASSLLAGDQTQYF,TGTGCCAGCAGCTTACTAGCGGGGGACCAGACCCAGTACTTC
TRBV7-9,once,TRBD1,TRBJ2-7,CASSRGFRQGNHEQYF,TGTGCCAGCAGCCGGGGATTCCGACAGGGGAACCACGAGCAGTACTTC
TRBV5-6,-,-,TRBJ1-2,CASSLLRMGYGYTF,TGTGCCAGCAGCTTACTAAGGATGGGCTATGGCTACACCTTC
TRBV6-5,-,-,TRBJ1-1,CASSYLGANTEAFF,TGTGCCAGCAGTTATTTGGGGGCGAACACTGAAGCTTTCTTT
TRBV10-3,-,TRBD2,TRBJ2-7,CAISARATGGNEQYF,TGTGCCATCAGTGCCCGCGCTACGGGGGGGAATGAGCAGTACTTC
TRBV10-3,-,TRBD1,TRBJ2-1,CAISTTGTYNEQFF,TGTGCCATCAGTACGACAGGGACCTACAATGAGCAGTTCTTC
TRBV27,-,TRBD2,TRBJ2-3,CVTAGPLGDTQYF,TGTGTCACAGCGGGACCTCTGGGGGATACGCAGTATTTT
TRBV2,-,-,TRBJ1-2,CASRAALNYGYTF,TGTGCCAGCAGGGCGGCTTTAAACTATGGCTACACCTTC
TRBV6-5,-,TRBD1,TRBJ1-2,CASSYPVDRALYGYTF,TGTGCCAGCAGTTACCCGGTGGACAGGGCGCTCTATGGCTACACCTTC
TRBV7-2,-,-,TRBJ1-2,CASSLAVRAGYTF,TGTGCCAGCAGCTTAGCTGTCCGAGCGGGCTACACCTTC
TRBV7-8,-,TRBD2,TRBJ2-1,CASSPSGGGQYNEQFF,TGTGCCAGCAGCCCATCGGGGGGGGGCCAATACAATGAGCAGTTCTTC
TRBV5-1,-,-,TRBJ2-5,CASSLKGRGLGETQYF,TGCGCCAGCAGCCTAAAAGGTAGAGGTCTGGGAGAGACCCAGTACTTC
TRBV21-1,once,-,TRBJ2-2,CASISPGPGELFF,TGTGCCAGCATTTCACCTGGCCCCGGGGAGCTGTTTTTT
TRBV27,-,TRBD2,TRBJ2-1,CASRREGAYNEQFF,TGTGCCAGCAGGCGGGAGGGCGCCTACAATGAGCAGTTCTTC
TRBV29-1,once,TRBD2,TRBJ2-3,CSVRGLAGESDTQYF,TGCAGCGTTCGTGGACTAGCGGGAGAATCAGATACGCAGTATTTT
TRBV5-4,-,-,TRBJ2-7,CASSLDWRDSYEQYF,TGTGCCAGCAGCTTGGACTGGAGGGACAGCTACGAGCAGTACTTC
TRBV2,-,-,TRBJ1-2,CASSEQGSYGYTF,TGTGCCAGCAGTGAACAGGGATCCTATGGCTACACCTTC
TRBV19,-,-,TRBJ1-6,CASSPGMGLNSPLHF,TGTGCCAGTAGTCCAGGGATGGGCTTAAATTCACCCCTCCACTTT
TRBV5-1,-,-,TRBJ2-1,CASSLGHYSYNEQFF,TGCGCCAGCAGCTTGGGCCACTACTCCTACAATGAGCAGTTCTTC
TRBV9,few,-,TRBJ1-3,CASSVSGSSGNTIYF,TGTGCCAGCAGCGTATCGGGGAGCTCTGGAAACACCATATATTTT
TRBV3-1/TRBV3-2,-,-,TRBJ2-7,CASSPFFTGISYEQYF,TGTGCCAGCAGCCCGTTCTTTACGGGGATCTCCTACGAGCAGTACTTC
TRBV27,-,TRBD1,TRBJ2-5,CASAQDRGGTQYF,TGTGCCAGCGCGCAGGACAGGGGGGGGACCCAGTACTTC
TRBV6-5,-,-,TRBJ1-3,CASSYVRGFSGNTIYF,TGTGCCAGCAGTTACGTTAGAGGTTTCTCTGGAAACACCATATATTTT
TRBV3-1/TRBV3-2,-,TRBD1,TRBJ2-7,CASSRRTTGDEQYF,TGTGCCAGCAGCCGACGGACGACAGGGGACGAGCAGTACTTC
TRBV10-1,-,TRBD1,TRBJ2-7,CASSEQGVLFHEQYF,TGCGCCAGCAGTGAGCAGGGGGTCCTTTTCCACGAGCAGTACTTC
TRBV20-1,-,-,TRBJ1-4,CSASPGGEKLFF,TGCAGTGCTAGTCCCGGTGGTGAAAAACTGTTTTTT
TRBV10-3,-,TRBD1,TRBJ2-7,CATGQDDYEQYF,TGTGCCACGGGACAGGACGATTACGAGCAGTACTTC
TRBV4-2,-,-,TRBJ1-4,CASSQSDSRNEKLFF,TGTGCCAGCAGCCAATCCGACAGCCGTAATGAAAAACTGTTTTTT
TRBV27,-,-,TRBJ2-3,CASGERRWADTQYF,TGTGCCAGCGGCGAGCGGAGGTGGGCAGATACGCAGTATTTT
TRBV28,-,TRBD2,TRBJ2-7,CASSSDSGRHF,TGTGCCAGCAGTAGCGACAGCGGGAGGCACTTC
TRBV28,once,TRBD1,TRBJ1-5,CASSKGQGAQYSNQPQHF,TGTGCCAGCAGTAAAGGACAGGGGGCCCAATATAGCAATCAGCCCCAGCATTTT
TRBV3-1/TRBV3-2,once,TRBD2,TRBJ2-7,CASSQGALASGTYEQYF,TGTGCCAGCAGCCAAGGGGCGTTAGCTAGCGGAACCTACGAGCAGTACTTC
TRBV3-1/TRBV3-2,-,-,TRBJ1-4,CASRWRGNEKLFF,TGTGCCAGCAGGTGGAGGGGTAATGAAAAACTGTTTTTT
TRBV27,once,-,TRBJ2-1,CASSGDISYNEQFF,TGTGCCAGCAGCGGGGATATCTCCTACAATGAGCAGTTCTTC
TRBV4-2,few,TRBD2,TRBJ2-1,CASSALAGASNEQFF,TGTGCCAGCAGCGCTTTAGCGGGAGCTTCCAATGAGCAGTTCTTC
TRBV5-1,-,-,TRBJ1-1,CASMGGRLKYDTEAFF,TGCGCCAGCATGGGGGGGCGGCTTAAGTATGACACTGAAGCTTTCTTT
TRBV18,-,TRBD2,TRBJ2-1,CASSPIRLAGRYEQFF,TGTGCCAGCTCACCGATTAGACTAGCGGGACGGTATGAGCAGTTCTTC
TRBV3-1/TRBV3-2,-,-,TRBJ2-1,CASSQGGGYNEQFF,TGTGCCAGCAGCCAGGGGGGTGGCTACAATGAGCAGTTCTTC
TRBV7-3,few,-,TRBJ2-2,CASSLLGHGELFF,TGTGCCAGCAGCTTATTGGGGCACGGGGAGCTGTTTTTT
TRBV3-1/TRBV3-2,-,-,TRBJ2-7,CASSHGGSEQYF,TGTGCCAGCAGCCATGGGGGGAGCGAGCAGTACTTC
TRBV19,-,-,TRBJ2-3,CASSIGATYGTDTQYF,TGTGCCAGTAGTATAGGCGCCACCTACGGCACAGATACGCAGTATTTT
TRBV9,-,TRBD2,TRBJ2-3,CASSATSGGTGTDTQYF,TGTGCCAGCAGCGCGACTAGCGGGGGGACCGGCACAGATACGCAGTATTTT
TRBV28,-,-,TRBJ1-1,CASRTPGTPNTEAFF,TGTGCCAGCAGAACCCCAGGGACTCCGAACACTGAAGCTTTCTTT
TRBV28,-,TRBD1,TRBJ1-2,CASSLEGAIYGYTF,TGTGCCAGCAGTTTGGAGGGGGCGATCTATGGCTACACCTTC